This TCR beta chain was identified during a study of tumor and adjacent non-tumor tissue in lung cancer. Study at large: There were 12 adenocarcinoma, a couple of squamous cell carcinoma and 1 small cell lung cancer cases. Aged roughly 30 to 76 years, patients included fewer than 11 men and 5 women with stage I to III disease. Study results and caveats: Normal lung showed higher cumulative top 100 clone frequency than tumor.

The library came from three nested PCR rounds adapted from ARM-PCR protocols. TCRdb reprocessed the multiplex PCR reads with MiXCR, giving one entry per CDR3 protein. The table records around 80,000 distinct CDR3 sequences, less than 85% of them present only once. This CDR3 has 16 residues. The V gene end was trimmed by 4 bases and the J gene end by 4 bases; junction bases not matched to a gene: 6. No cell sorting was done before RNA was extracted from the tissue. The normal lung tissue was taken more than 3 cm from the tumor edge. Newly diagnosed lung cancer patients had thoracic surgery in China, August–November 2014, without prior chemotherapy. About this clonotype: Antigen unknown. This may be a read error: a much more frequent sequence differs by one nucleotide.

V is TRBV12-3 or TRBV12-4 and J is TRBJ2-5; 13 bases are a match to TRBD2. Sequencing was performed on distant non-tumor lung tissue. The TCR originated in an older man with non-small cell lung cancer. In nucleotides, the CDR3 is TGTGCCAGCAGTTACGGACTAGCGGGGGTACGAGAGACCCAGTACTTC. Residues: CASSYGLAGVRETQYF.